The T cell receptor beta chain under discussion was sequenced for a study of blood T cells in healthy people across ages. With a J-beta primer mix and a sample-barcoded 5' primer, a second PCR ran about 7 to 12 cycles. TCRdb re-called the 5' RACE reads through MiXCR, storing one row per CDR3 protein. The table has more than 700,000 distinct CDR3 sequences, roughly 50% seen once. This clonotype was sampled from a man older than 75 in good health. Sequencing was carried out using blood.

This CDR3 is CSARDHHGRHNEQFF. The CDR3, as DNA: TGCAGTGCTAGAGATCATCACGGCCGCCACAATGAGCAGTTCTTC. The rearrangement joins TRBV20-1 to TRBJ2-1; no firm D call. The V end was cut by 0 bases, the J end by 5 bases, with 14 bases between. Per the germline V gene, CDR1 is DFQATT and CDR2 is SNEGSKA (reference sequence). The CDR3 is 15 residues long.